The 10 T cell receptor beta chains below all came from one sample that was sequenced in a study of vaccination and CD4 T cells after COVID-19. At the Johns Hopkins FTIC core, DNA taken from cultured CD4+ T cells was sequenced by way of the Oncomine TCR Beta short-read assay. TCRdb processed the PCR reads anew with MiXCR; each CDR3 protein has one entry. The sample includes some 16,000 distinct CDR3 sequences, about 50% seen only once; the top ten take 10%. Described treatment: roughly ten-day PBMC culture with coronavirus spike peptide pools or control peptides (ViraFEST assay). Antigens of these TCRs are unknown. The specimen sequenced was CD4+ T cells from blood, cultured in vitro. These receptors were collected from a human donor who had recovered from COVID-19.

V and J are TRBV20-1 and TRBJ1-5, with D perhaps TRBD1 (5 bases). In germline, CDR1 is DFQATT, CDR2 SNEGSKA (reference sequence). This CDR3 region has 15 residues. Trimming shortened V by 0 bases and J by 4 bases, and 13 bases separated the two germline ends. CDR3 sequence reads: CSARDLGQGNQPQHF. The CDR3 DNA sequence: TGCAGTGCTAGAGATCTCGGGCAGGGTAATCAGCCCCAGCATTTT.

This clonotype was seen a few times. This chain links TRBV28 with TRBJ2-3, with 13 bases aligning to TRBD2. The CDR3 consists of 17 residues. Germline CDR1 is MDHEN and CDR2 is SYDVKM. V lost 5 bases, J lost 2 bases, and 7 bases stayed unmatched. The CDR3 sequence is CASSGIGLAGDTDTQYF. CDR3 bases: TGTGCCAGCAGTGGGATCGGACTAGCGGGGGACACAGATACGCAGTATTTT.

The chain carries TRBV12-3 or TRBV12-4 and TRBJ2-3; 7 bases match TRBD1. The CDR3 is 15 residues long. V lost 4 bases to trimming and J lost 2 bases; unmatched junction nucleotides: 6. The CDR3 loop reads CASSSPGQTTDTQYF. The CDR3, as DNA: TGTGCCAGCAGTTCACCGGGACAGACCACAGATACGCAGTATTTT.

The rearrangement links TRBV27 to TRBJ2-2, with 7 positions matching TRBD2. The CDR3 extends over 19 amino acids. Germline assignment: CDR1 MNHEY and CDR2 SMNVEV (reference sequence). The V segment lost 2 bases and the J segment 4 bases; nucleotides outside the gene matches: 16. CDR3 sequence reads: CASSLILFAGVEGTGELFF. The DNA of the CDR3 is TGTGCCAGCAGTTTAATATTATTCGCGGGGGTGGAGGGCACCGGGGAGCTGTTTTTT.

The chain recombines TRBV2 with TRBJ1-1, with D possibly TRBD1 on 6 matching bases. Germline V gene lookup returns CDR1 SNHLY and CDR2 FYNNEI. The CDR3 is 12 amino acids. The ends were cut back, 5 bases at V and 5 bases at J, with 9 bases in the middle. CDR3 residues: CASSRQETEAFF. The CDR3 coding sequence is TGTGCCAGCAGTCGACAGGAAACTGAAGCTTTCTTT.

The V gene is TRBV10-3, the J gene TRBJ1-6, with a possible D match to TRBD1 (6 bases). The CDR3 sequence is 14 residues long. CDR1 and CDR2 (germline): ENHRY, SYGVKD. Trimming shortened V by 4 bases and J by 10 bases, and 14 bases separated the two germline ends. CDR3 bases: TGTGCCATCAGTGGGGGGGGGCAGGACTCACCCCTCCACTTT. Its protein is CAISGGGQDSPLHF.

CDR3 region: CATSDRGGRKAFF. CDR3 nucleotides: TGTGCCACCAGTGATAGAGGAGGGCGAAAAGCTTTCTTT. The V and J genes are TRBV24-1 and TRBJ1-1; D ambiguous. V was cut by 3 bases and J by 9 bases, with 13 bases left in between. Germline loops: CDR1 KGHDR, CDR2 SFDVKD. This CDR3 is 13 amino acids long.

This clonotype is classed as medium-sized. The rearrangement uses TRBV19 and TRBJ1-5; D gene ambiguous. Trimming cost V 1 base and J 4 bases, with 8 bases left between them. Per the germline V gene, CDR1 is LNHDA and CDR2 is SQIVND (reference sequence). The CDR3 loop spans 14 amino acids. Written as DNA, the CDR3 is TGTGCCAGTAGTATAGGGGCCCGGAATCAGCCCCAGCATTTT. It encodes CASSIGARNQPQHF.

The V call is TRBV11-2, the J call TRBJ2-3; D uncertain. Trimming took off 4 bases at V and 8 bases at J, with 16 bases between the two ends. This CDR3 has 14 amino acids. Germline V gives CDR1 SGHAT, CDR2 FQNNGV. The CDR3 loop reads CASSSNKGRTTQYF. The CDR3 nucleotides are TGTGCCAGCAGCTCGAACAAAGGACGGACTACGCAGTATTTT.

The V and J genes are TRBV7-9 and TRBJ2-3; 10 nucleotides agree with TRBD2. Trimming removed 4 bases from V and 5 bases from J; junction bases left unmatched: 9. Per the germline V gene, CDR1 is SEHNR and CDR2 is FQNEAQ (reference sequence). The CDR3 runs to 16 residues. CDR3 coding DNA: TGTGCCAGCAGCTGGGGGGCTAGCGGGGGTGTAGATACGCAGTATTTT. Its protein is CASSWGASGGVDTQYF.